The present TCR beta chain was sequenced within a study of blood T cell repertoires in COVID-19. Sequencing used immunoSEQ multiplex PCR; TCRdb keeps in-frame clones, though not all of them. This repertoire shows roughly 240,000 clones, 65% to 90% found once; its top ten account for approximately 2%. V was clipped by 4 bases and J by 1 base, with 14 bases between them. The CDR3 is 15 residues long. Germline V CDR1 and CDR2: SGDLS, YYNGEE. This clone was seen a single time. The source material was peripheral blood. V usage is TRBV9 and J usage is TRBJ1-1, with unresolved D. This clonotype was obtained from a middle-aged man who had recovered from COVID-19. The DNA of the CDR3 is TGTGCCAGCAGCCCGCGGATGGCGGCGAACACTGAAGCTTTCTTT. Translation: CASSPRMAANTEAFF.